These 6 T cell receptor beta chains were all obtained from the same sample, sequenced in a study of CD8+ T cells in alopecia areata. As the sequencing template, cDNA was produced by extracting RNA and reverse transcribing it. Measured with immunoSEQ multiplex PCR; TCRdb has only the in-frame clones, and not every one. The sample has over 95,000 clones, more than 35% seen once. The sequenced sample consisted of CD4+ T cells sorted from blood. The receptors were sampled from a human donor with alopecia areata.

The chain recombines TRBV7-3 with TRBJ1-1; D gene uncertain. From germline, CDR1 is SGHTA and CDR2 FQGTGA. The CDR3 runs to 13 residues. Trimming stripped 1 base from V and 1 base from J, with 4 bases between. This CDR3 reads CASSLNRNTEAFF. CDR3 DNA sequence: TGTGCCAGCAGCTTAAACCGGAACACTGAAGCTTTCTTT.

In its sample, this clone was seen once. The DNA is omitted, as the CDR3 cannot be located on it reliably, and the CDR3 follows TCRdb's listing. This chain links TRBV4-1 with TRBJ2-7; TRBD2 was called by the table and not checked on the DNA. The germline CDR1 and CDR2 sequences are MGHRA and YSYEKL. The CDR3 is 16 amino acids in total, end residues counted. The CDR3 sequence is CASSQDSTFGAYEQYF.

This clone appeared a few times. This rearrangement joins TRBV14 to TRBJ2-1, with D hard to call. The CDR3 is 15 residues long. V dropped 6 bases and J dropped 0 bases, with 12 bases sitting between them. In germline, CDR1 is SGHDN, CDR2 FVKESK. The CDR3 protein is CASSIRLGSYNEQFF. The CDR3 nucleotides are TGTGCCAGCAGTATTCGACTTGGCTCCTACAATGAGCAGTTCTTC.

This sequence joins TRBV5-6 and TRBJ2-7; 9 nucleotides match TRBD1. Germline CDR1 is SGHDT and CDR2 is YYEEEE. With V trimmed by 4 bases and J by 6 bases, 8 bases remained unmatched. The CDR3 runs 14 residues. The CDR3 DNA is TGTGCCAGCAGCACTGGACAGGGGACGAGCGAGCAGTACTTC. This sequence encodes CASSTGQGTSEQYF.

In the case of this clone: One end of the junction does not line up with germline, which may come from a read error. V gene TRBV7-7 combines with J gene TRBJ2-1, with D unclear. CDR1 is SSHAT, CDR2 FNYEAQ, per germline (reference sequence). There are 15 residues in the CDR3. The DNA for the CDR3 is TGTGCTAGCAGCTTGGCTCCGAGCTCCTACAATGAGCAGTTCTTC. Translated, it gives CASSLAPSSYNEQFF.

This clone has only a few counts. V gene TRBV5-6 combines with J gene TRBJ1-3, with no clear D. CDR3 length equals 16 residues. Trimming stripped 4 bases from V and 0 bases from J, with 14 bases between. The germline V gene has CDR1 SGHDT and CDR2 YYEEEE. The CDR3 sequence: CASSGMGQSSGNTIYF. In nucleotides, the CDR3 is TGTGCCAGCAGCGGTATGGGCCAGAGCTCTGGAAACACCATATATTTT.